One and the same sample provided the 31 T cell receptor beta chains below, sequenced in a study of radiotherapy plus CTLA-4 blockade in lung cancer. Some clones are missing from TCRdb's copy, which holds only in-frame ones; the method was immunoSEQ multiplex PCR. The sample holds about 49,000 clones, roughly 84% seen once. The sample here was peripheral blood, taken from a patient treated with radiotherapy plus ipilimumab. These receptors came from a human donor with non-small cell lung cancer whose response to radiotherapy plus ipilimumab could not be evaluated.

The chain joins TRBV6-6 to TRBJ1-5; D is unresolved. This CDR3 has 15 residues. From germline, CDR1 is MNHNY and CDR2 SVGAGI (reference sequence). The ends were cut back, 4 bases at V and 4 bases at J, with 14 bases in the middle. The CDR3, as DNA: TGTGCCAGCAGTTCGGGTAATCGAGGGAATCAGCCCCAGCATTTT. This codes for CASSSGNRGNQPQHF.

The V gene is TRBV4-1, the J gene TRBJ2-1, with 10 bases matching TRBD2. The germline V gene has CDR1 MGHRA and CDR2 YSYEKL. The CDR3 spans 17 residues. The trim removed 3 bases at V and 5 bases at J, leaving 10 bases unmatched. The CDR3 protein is CASSQILAGLGNNEQFF. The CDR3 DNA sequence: TGCGCCAGCAGCCAGATACTAGCGGGATTAGGGAACAATGAGCAGTTCTTC.

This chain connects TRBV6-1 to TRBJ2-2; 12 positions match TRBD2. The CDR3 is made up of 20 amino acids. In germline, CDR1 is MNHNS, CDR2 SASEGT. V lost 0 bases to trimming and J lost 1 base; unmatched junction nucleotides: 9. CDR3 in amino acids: CASSEALRPTSGGNTGELFF. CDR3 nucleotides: TGTGCCAGCAGTGAAGCGCTTCGGCCGACTAGCGGGGGGAACACCGGGGAGCTGTTTTTT.

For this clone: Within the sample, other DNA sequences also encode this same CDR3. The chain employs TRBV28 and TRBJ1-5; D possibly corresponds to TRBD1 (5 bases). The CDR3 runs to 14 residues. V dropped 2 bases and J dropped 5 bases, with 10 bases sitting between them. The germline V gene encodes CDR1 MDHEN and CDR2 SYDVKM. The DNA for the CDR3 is TGTGCCAGCAGTTTACAGGGCCTATATCAGCCCCAGCATTTT. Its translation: CASSLQGLYQPQHF.

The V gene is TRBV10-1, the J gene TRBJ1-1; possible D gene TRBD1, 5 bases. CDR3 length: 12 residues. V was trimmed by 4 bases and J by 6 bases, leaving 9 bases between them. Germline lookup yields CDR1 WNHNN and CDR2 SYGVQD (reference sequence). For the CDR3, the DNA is TGCGCCAGCAGTGTTGGGGCCTCTGAAGCTTTCTTT. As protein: CASSVGASEAFF.

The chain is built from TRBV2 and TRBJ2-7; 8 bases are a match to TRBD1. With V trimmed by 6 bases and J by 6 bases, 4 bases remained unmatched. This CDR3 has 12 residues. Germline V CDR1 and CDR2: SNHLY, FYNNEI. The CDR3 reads CASRETGAEQYF. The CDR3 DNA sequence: TGTGCCAGCAGGGAGACAGGGGCCGAGCAGTACTTC.

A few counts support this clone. In nucleotides, the CDR3 is TGTGCCAGCAGCCTTCCTAGCGGGACACTAGGGAACAATGAGCAGTTCTTC. Amino acid sequence: CASSLPSGTLGNNEQFF. The gene calls are TRBV7-6 and TRBJ2-1; 9 nucleotides line up with TRBD2. CDR3 length equals 17 residues. Germline loops: CDR1 SGHVS, CDR2 FNYEAQ. Trimming at V came to 5 bases and at J to 5 bases, leaving 13 bases not matched to a gene.

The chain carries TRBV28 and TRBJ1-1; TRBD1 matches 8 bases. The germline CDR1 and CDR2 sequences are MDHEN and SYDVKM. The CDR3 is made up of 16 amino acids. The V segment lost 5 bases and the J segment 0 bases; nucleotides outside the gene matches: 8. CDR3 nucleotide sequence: TGTGCCAGCAGTCCCCAGGGGGCGAGGATGAACACTGAAGCTTTCTTT. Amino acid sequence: CASSPQGARMNTEAFF.

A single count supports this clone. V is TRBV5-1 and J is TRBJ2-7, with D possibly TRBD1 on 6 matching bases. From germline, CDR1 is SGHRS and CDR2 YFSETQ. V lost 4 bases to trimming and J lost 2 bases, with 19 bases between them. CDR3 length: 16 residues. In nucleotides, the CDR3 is TGCGCCAGCAGCCTATCAATACTGACAGGAGCCTACGAGCAGTACTTC. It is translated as CASSLSILTGAYEQYF.

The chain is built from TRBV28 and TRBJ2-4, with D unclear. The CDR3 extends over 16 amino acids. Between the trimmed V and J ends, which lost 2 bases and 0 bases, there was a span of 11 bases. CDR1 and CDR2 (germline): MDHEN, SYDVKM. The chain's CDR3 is CASSLELVRAKNIQYF. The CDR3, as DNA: TGTGCCAGCAGTTTAGAGCTAGTTAGAGCCAAAAACATTCAGTACTTC. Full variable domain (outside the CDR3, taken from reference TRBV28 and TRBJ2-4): DVKVTQSSRYLVKRTGEKVFLECVQDMDHENMFWYRQDPGLGLRLIYFSYDVKMKEKGDIPEGYSVSREKKERFSLILESASTNQTSMYLCASSLELVRAKNIQYFGAGTRLSVL.

The CDR3 region has the DNA TGTGCCAGTGGACCACGGGACAGAAGCTATGGCTACACCTTC. This sequence encodes CASGPRDRSYGYTF. This rearrangement joins TRBV19 to TRBJ1-2; 7 bases are shared with TRBD1. Looked up from germline, CDR1 is LNHDA and CDR2 is SQIVND (reference sequence). Trimming removed 8 bases from V and 4 bases from J; junction bases left unmatched: 10. CDR3 length equals 14 residues.

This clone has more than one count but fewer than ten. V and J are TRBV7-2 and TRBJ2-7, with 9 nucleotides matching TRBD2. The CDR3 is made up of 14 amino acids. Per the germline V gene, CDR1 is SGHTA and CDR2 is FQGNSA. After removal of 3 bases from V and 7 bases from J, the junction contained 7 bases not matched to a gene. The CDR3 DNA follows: TGTGCCAGCAGCTTCGCGGGGGGGGCGGGGGAGCAGTACTTC. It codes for CASSFAGGAGEQYF.

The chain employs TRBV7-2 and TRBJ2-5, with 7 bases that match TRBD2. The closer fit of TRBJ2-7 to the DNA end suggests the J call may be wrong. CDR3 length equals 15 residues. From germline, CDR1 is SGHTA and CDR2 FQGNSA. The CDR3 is CASSLNGRFTYEQYF. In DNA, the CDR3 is TGTGCCAGCAGCTTGAACGGGAGGTTCACCTACGAGCAGTACTTC.

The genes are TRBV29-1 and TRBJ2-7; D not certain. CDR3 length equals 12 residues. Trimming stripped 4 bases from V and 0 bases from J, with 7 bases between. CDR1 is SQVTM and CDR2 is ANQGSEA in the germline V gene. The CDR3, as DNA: TGCAGCGTTGGGCAAAACTCCTACGAGCAGTACTTC. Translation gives CSVGQNSYEQYF.

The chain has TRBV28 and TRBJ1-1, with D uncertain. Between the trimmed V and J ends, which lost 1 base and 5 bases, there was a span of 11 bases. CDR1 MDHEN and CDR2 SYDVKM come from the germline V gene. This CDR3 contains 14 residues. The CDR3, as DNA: TGTGCCAGCAGTTTATTGGTAAGACAAACTGAAGCTTTCTTT. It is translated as CASSLLVRQTEAFF.

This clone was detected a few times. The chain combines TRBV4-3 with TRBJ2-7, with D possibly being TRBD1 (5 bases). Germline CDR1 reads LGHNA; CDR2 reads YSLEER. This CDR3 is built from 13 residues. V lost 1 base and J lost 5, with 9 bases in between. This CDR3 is CASSQGPGNEQYF. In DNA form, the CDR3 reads TGCGCCAGCAGCCAAGGGCCAGGGAACGAGCAGTACTTC.

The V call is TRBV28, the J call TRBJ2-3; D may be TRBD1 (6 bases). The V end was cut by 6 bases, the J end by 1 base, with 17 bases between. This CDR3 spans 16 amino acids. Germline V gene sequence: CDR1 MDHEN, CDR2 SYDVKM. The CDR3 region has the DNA TGTGCCAGCAGACGACTGGATCCAGGGGGCACAGATACGCAGTATTTT. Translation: CASRRLDPGGTDTQYF.

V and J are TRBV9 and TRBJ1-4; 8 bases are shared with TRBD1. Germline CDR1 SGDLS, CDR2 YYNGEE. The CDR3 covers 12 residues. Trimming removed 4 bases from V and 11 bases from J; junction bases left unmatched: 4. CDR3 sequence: CASSSHRGKLFF. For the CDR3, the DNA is TGTGCCAGCAGCTCCCACAGGGGGAAACTGTTTTTT.

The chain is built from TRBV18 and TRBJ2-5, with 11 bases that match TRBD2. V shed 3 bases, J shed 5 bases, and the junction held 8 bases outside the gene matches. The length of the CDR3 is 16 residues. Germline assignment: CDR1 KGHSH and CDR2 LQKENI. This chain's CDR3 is CASSPSSGGLRETQYF. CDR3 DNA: TGTGCCAGCTCACCGTCTAGCGGGGGGCTCCGTGAGACCCAGTACTTC.

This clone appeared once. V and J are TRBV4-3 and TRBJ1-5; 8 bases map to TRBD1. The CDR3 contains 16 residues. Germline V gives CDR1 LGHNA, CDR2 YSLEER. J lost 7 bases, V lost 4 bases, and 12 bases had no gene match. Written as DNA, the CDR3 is TGCGCCAGCAGCCCCGGACAGGGAACACGCGCGCAGCCCCAGCATTTT. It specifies CASSPGQGTRAQPQHF.

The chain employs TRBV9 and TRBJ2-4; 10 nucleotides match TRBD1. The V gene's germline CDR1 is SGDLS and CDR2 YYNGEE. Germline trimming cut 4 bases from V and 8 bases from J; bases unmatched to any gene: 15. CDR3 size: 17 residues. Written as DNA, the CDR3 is TGTGCCAGCAGCCCAGGGGGCGGGACAGGGGTTAGGGACATTCAGTACTTC. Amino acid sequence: CASSPGGGTGVRDIQYF.

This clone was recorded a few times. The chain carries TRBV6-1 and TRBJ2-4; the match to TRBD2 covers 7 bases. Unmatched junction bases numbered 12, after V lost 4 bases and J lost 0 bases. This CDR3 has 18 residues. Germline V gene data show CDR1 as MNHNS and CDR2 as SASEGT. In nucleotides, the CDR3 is TGTGCCAGCAGTGCCCGGGGGGTGGACCTCCTAGCCAAAAACATTCAGTACTTC. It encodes CASSARGVDLLAKNIQYF.

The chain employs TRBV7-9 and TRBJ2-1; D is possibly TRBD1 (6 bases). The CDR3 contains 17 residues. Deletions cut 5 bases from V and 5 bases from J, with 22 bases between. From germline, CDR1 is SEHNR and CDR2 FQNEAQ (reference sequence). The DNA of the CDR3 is TGTGCCAGCAGCCCCCAACGCCTCACAGGGTCCCACAATGAGCAGTTCTTC. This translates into CASSPQRLTGSHNEQFF.

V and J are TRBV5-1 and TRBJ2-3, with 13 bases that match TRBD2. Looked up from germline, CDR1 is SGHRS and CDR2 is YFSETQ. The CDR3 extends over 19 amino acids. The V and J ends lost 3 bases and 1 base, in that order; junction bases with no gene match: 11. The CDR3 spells CASSYGLAGAVGGTDTQYF. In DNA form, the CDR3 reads TGCGCCAGCAGCTATGGACTAGCGGGAGCCGTTGGGGGCACAGATACGCAGTATTTT.

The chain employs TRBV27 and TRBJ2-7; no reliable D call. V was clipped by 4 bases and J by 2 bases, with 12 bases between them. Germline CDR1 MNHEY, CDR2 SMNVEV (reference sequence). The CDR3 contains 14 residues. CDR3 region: CASSSILNTYEQYF. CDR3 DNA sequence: TGTGCCAGCAGTTCTATACTGAATACCTACGAGCAGTACTTC.

CDR3 region: CASSLDRGRDQPQHF. CDR3 sequence (DNA): TGTGCCAGCAGCCTAGACAGGGGGAGGGATCAGCCCCAGCATTTT. The chain is built from TRBV7-9 and TRBJ1-5, with 9 bases that match TRBD1. With 5 bases clipped from V and 5 bases from J, the junction kept 7 bases outside the gene matches. Germline values: CDR1 SEHNR, CDR2 FQNEAQ (reference sequence). This CDR3 is 15 amino acids long.

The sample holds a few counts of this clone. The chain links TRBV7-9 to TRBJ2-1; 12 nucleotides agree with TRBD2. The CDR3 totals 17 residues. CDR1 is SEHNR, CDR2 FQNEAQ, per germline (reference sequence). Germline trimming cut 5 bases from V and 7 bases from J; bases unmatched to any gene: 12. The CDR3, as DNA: TGTGCCAGCAGCGGAGCGACTAGCGGGGGATTCCGAAATGAGCAGTTCTTC. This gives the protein CASSGATSGGFRNEQFF.

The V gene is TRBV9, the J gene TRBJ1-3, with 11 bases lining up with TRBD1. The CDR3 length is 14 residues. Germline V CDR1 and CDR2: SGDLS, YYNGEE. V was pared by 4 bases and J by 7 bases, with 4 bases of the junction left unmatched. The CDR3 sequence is CASSSGQGVNTIYF. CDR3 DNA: TGTGCCAGCAGCTCGGGACAGGGGGTGAACACCATATATTTT.

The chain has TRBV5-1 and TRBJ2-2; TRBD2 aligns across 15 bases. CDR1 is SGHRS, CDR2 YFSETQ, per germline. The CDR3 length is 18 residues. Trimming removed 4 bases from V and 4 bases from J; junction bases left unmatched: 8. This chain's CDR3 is CASSTAGTSGGSTGELFF. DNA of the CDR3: TGCGCCAGCAGCACAGCCGGGACTAGCGGGGGGAGCACCGGGGAGCTGTTTTTT.

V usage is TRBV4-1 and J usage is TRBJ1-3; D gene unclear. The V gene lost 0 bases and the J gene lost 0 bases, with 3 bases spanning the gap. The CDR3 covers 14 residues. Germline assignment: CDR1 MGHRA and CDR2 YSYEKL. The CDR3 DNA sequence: TGCGCCAGCAGCCAAGACAGCTCTGGAAACACCATATATTTT. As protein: CASSQDSSGNTIYF.

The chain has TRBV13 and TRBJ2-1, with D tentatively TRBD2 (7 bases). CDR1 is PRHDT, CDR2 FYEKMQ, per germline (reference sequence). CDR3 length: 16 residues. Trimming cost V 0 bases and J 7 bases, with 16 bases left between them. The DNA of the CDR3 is TGTGCCAGCAGCTTAGGAGGGGGGGGCCTTTGGAATGAGCAGTTCTTC. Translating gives CASSLGGGGLWNEQFF. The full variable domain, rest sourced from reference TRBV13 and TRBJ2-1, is AAGVIQSPRHLIKEKRETATLKCYPIPRHDTVYWYQQGPGQDPQFLISFYEKMQSDKGSIPDRFSAQQFSDYHSELNMSSLELGDSALYFCASSLGGGGLWNEQFFGPGTRLTVL.